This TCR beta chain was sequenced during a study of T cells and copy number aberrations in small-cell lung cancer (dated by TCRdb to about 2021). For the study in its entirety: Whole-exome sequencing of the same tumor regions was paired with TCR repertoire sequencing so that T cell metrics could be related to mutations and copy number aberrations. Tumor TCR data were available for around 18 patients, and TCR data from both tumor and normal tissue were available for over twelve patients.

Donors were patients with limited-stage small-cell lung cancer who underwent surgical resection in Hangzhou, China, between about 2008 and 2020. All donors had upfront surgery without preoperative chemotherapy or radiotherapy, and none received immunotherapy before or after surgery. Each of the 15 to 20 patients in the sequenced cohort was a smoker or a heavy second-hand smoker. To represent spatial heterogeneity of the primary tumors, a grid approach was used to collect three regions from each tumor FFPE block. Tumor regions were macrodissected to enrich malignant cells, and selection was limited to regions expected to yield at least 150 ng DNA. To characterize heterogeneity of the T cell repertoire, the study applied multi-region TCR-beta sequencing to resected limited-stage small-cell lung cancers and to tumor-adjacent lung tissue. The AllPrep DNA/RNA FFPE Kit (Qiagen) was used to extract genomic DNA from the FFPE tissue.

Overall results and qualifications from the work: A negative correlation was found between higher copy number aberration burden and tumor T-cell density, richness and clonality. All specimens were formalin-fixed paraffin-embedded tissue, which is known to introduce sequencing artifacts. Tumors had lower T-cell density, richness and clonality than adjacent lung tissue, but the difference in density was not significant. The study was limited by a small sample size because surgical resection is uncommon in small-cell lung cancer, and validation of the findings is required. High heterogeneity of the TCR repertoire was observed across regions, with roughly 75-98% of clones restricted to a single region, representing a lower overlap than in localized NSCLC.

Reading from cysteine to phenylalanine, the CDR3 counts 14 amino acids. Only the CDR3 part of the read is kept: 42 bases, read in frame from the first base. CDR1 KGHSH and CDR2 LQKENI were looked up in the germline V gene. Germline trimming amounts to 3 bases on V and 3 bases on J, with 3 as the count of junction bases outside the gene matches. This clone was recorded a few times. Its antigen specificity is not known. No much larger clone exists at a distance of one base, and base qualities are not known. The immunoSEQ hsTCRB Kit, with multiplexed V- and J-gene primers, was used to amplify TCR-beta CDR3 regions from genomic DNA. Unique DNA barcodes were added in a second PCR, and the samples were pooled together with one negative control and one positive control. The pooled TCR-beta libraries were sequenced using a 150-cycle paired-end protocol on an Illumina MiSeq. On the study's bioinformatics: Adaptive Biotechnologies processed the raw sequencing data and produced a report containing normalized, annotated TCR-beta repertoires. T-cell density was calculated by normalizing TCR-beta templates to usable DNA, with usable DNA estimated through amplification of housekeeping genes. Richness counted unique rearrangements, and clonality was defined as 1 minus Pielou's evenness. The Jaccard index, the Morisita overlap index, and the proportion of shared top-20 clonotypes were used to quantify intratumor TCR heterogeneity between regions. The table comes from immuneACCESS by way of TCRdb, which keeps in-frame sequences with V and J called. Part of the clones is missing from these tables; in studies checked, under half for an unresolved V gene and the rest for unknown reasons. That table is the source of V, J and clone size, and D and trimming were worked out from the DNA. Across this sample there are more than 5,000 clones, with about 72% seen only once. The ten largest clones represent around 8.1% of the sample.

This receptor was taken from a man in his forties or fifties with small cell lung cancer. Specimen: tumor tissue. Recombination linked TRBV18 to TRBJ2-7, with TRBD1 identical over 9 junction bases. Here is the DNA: TGTGCCAGCTCACCTCGACAGGGGGTCTACGAGCAGTACTTC. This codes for CASSPRQGVYEQYF.